Listed below are T cell receptor beta chains from one sample, sequenced in a study of vaccination effects on CD4 cells after COVID-19. Their antigens are not known. Here immunoSEQ multiplex PCR was the method, and the copy in TCRdb shows in-frame clones only, minus some. The sample carries around 83,000 clones, around four fifths recorded once. The sequences come from CD4+ T cells from PBMCs cultured with HCoV-229E spike peptides, collected before COVID-19 vaccination. Receptor source: a human donor who received a COVID-19 vaccine. The CDR3 runs from the conserved cysteine through the conserved F or W. D genes are given only for firm matches. For some rows the clone size is stated as once, few or many, or as a class when expanded; others skip it.

v_gene	abundance	d_gene	j_gene	CDR3aa	CDR3nt
TRBV5-1	-	-	TRBJ1-1	CASRSAGTPNTEAFF	TGCGCCAGCAGGTCAGCCGGGACACCAAACACTGAAGCTTTCTTT
TRBV19	-	TRBD1	TRBJ1-5	CASSPIGQGNQPQHF	TGTGCCAGTAGTCCCATAGGACAGGGCAATCAGCCCCAGCATTTT
TRBV5-1	-	TRBD1	TRBJ2-3	CASSDGQGMRDTQYF	TGCGCCAGCAGTGACGGACAGGGTATGCGAGATACGCAGTATTTT
TRBV18	few	-	TRBJ1-4	CASSSDASEKLFF	TGTGCCAGCTCGTCGGACGCGTCCGAAAAACTGTTTTTT
TRBV2	few	-	TRBJ1-5	CASSPNIQPQHF	TGTGCCAGCAGCCCCAATATTCAGCCCCAGCATTTT
TRBV19	few	-	TRBJ2-6	CACATGPGANVLTF	TGTGCTTGTGCCACTGGCCCTGGGGCCAACGTCCTGACTTTC
TRBV10-3	-	-	TRBJ2-1	CAISSGTSYNEQFF	TGTGCCATCTCTTCCGGGACATCCTACAATGAGCAGTTCTTC
TRBV19	-	TRBD1	TRBJ1-5	CASTPKDRGNGNQPQHF	TGTGCCAGTACCCCCAAGGACAGGGGAAACGGCAATCAGCCCCAGCATTTT
TRBV7-3	-	TRBD1	TRBJ2-5	CASSRSRGWGETQYF	TGTGCCAGCAGCCGTTCCAGGGGGTGGGGGGAGACCCAGTACTTC
TRBV5-1	-	-	TRBJ1-4	CASSLGQVEKLFF	TGCGCCAGCAGCTTGGGCCAGGTAGAAAAACTGTTTTTT
TRBV7-9	few	TRBD2	TRBJ2-1	CASTRGGSLGNEQFF	TGTGCCAGCACACGGGGGGGCTCGTTGGGAAATGAGCAGTTCTTC
TRBV9	-	TRBD1	TRBJ2-1	CASSVAQTGDSEQFF	TGTGCCAGCAGCGTAGCCCAGACAGGGGATTCTGAGCAGTTCTTC
TRBV10-1	few	-	TRBJ1-2	CASSESAESGYTF	TGCGCCAGCAGTGAGAGCGCGGAAAGTGGCTACACCTTC
TRBV25-1	-	-	TRBJ2-2	CASREGGDSTGELFF	TGTGCCAGCAGGGAGGGTGGTGATAGCACCGGGGAGCTGTTTTTT
TRBV5-8	-	-	TRBJ1-2	CASSDRIKDGYTF	TGTGCCAGCAGCGACAGGATAAAGGATGGCTACACCTTC
TRBV3-1/TRBV3-2	-	TRBD1	TRBJ2-3	CASSLGQIGTDTQYF	TGTGCCAGCAGCTTGGGACAGATTGGCACAGATACGCAGTATTTT
TRBV6-5	-	-	TRBJ1-5	CASLGGYSNQPQHF	TGTGCCAGCTTAGGGGGGTATAGCAATCAGCCCCAGCATTTT
TRBV5-4	-	-	TRBJ1-1	CASSSSKQGDTEAFF	TGTGCCAGCAGCTCCTCGAAACAAGGGGACACTGAAGCTTTCTTT
TRBV5-5	-	-	TRBJ1-1	CASSLLTTMNTEAFF	TGTGCCAGCAGCTTGCTGACAACCATGAACACTGAAGCTTTCTTT
TRBV7-2	-	-	TRBJ1-5	CASSLVRGAQPQHF	TGTGCCAGCAGCTTAGTAAGGGGAGCGCAGCCCCAGCATTTT
TRBV6-5	-	-	TRBJ1-1	CASRGKVRKTEAFF	TGTGCCAGCCGGGGGAAGGTCAGAAAAACTGAAGCTTTCTTT
TRBV6-5	-	-	TRBJ1-6	CASSTGPNSPLHF	TGTGCCAGCAGTACAGGGCCGAATTCACCCCTCCACTTT
TRBV2	-	-	TRBJ2-3	CASSESASTDTQYF	TGTGCCAGCAGTGAGTCAGCTAGCACAGATACGCAGTATTTT
TRBV12-3/TRBV12-4	-	-	TRBJ1-2	CASRIQAGYGYTF	TGTGCCAGCAGGATACAGGCTGGCTATGGCTACACCTTC
TRBV30	-	-	TRBJ1-2	CACLTGTYGYTF	TGTGCCTGTCTGACAGGCACCTATGGCTACACCTTC
TRBV24-1	-	-	TRBJ1-5	CAPASGNQPQHF	TGTGCCCCTGCCTCGGGCAATCAGCCCCAGCATTTT
TRBV30	-	-	TRBJ2-3	CAWNTGGSSDTQYF	TGTGCCTGGAACACGGGTGGTTCCTCAGATACGCAGTATTTT
TRBV5-5	-	-	TRBJ1-4	CASSVRGQNEKLFF	TGTGCCAGCAGCGTGAGGGGACAAAATGAAAAACTGTTTTTT
TRBV9	-	TRBD1	TRBJ1-3	CASSVTGVSGNTIYF	TGTGCCAGCAGCGTAACAGGGGTTTCGGGAAACACCATATATTTT